The next 19 T cell receptor beta chains were all read from a single sample in a study of blood T cell repertoires in COVID-19. Some clones are missing from TCRdb's copy, which holds only in-frame ones; the method was immunoSEQ multiplex PCR. In the table there are around 230,000 clones, more than 65% of which are singletons. Input material: peripheral blood. These receptors came from a man between 40 and 49 years old who had recovered from COVID-19.

V is TRBV13 and J is TRBJ2-7; TRBD1 matches 8 bases. The CDR3 sequence is 15 residues long. V lost 4 bases to trimming and J lost 7 bases; unmatched junction nucleotides: 12. The germline V gene encodes CDR1 PRHDT and CDR2 FYEKMQ (reference sequence). CDR3 DNA sequence: TGTGCCAGCAGCTCGACAGGGACAGGTGTTTGGGAGCAGTACTTC. Encoded protein: CASSSTGTGVWEQYF.

This clone was detected ten times or more. V and J are TRBV4-1 and TRBJ1-6; 7 bases agree with TRBD1. This CDR3 has 15 residues. Germline V gene data show CDR1 as MGHRA and CDR2 as YSYEKL. Trimming took 0 bases from V and 9 from J; bases not matched to a gene: 5. The CDR3 sequence: CASSQEKGAGSPLHF. Here the CDR3 DNA reads TGCGCCAGCAGCCAAGAGAAGGGGGCTGGTTCACCCCTCCACTTT.

The V gene is TRBV29-1, the J gene TRBJ2-1, with 7 bases lining up with TRBD2. The CDR3 contains 14 residues. From germline, CDR1 is SQVTM and CDR2 ANQGSEA. V was clipped by 7 bases and J by 2 bases; unmatched bases: 8. The CDR3 DNA reads as TGCAGCGCCAAACAGCGGGATACCTACAATGAGCAGTTCTTC. Protein product: CSAKQRDTYNEQFF.

The chain employs TRBV6-2 or TRBV6-3 and TRBJ2-1; 7 positions match TRBD2. J was trimmed by 4 bases and V by 2 bases; bases with no gene match: 5. The germline V gene has CDR1 MNHEY and CDR2 SVGEGT. The CDR3 has 15 amino acids. The CDR3 DNA sequence: TGTGCCAGCAGTTACGGGCTAGCGGCGTACAATGAGCAGTTCTTC. Translation: CASSYGLAAYNEQFF.

The genes are TRBV11-3 and TRBJ2-1; 10 bases fit TRBD2. Germline assignment: CDR1 SGHNT and CDR2 YENEEA. The CDR3 extends over 13 amino acids. V was clipped by 5 bases and J by 10 bases; unmatched bases: 5. The CDR3 here is CASSVRAGGEQFF. CDR3 nucleotides: TGTGCCAGCAGCGTAAGAGCGGGGGGGGAGCAGTTCTTC.

The V gene is TRBV24-1, the J gene TRBJ2-1, with 8 bases fitting TRBD2. V was clipped by 4 bases and J by 7 bases; unmatched bases: 8. This CDR3 is built from 15 residues. The germline V gene has CDR1 KGHDR and CDR2 SFDVKD. CDR3 nucleotides: TGTGCCACCAGTGACCCAAGCGGGAGCGGTAATGAGCAGTTCTTC. Translated: CATSDPSGSGNEQFF.

The V call is TRBV3-1 (or the pseudogene TRBV3-2), the J call TRBJ2-1, with 8 bases aligning to TRBD2. The V segment lost 1 base and the J segment 9 bases; nucleotides outside the gene matches: 14. There are 17 residues in the CDR3. The germline V gene encodes CDR1 LGHDT and CDR2 YNNKEL (reference sequence). CDR3 amino acids: CASSQALPGGRSGEQFF. CDR3 sequence (DNA): TGTGCCAGCAGCCAAGCCCTACCGGGGGGGAGATCAGGTGAGCAGTTCTTC.

The J gene is TRBJ1-5, the V gene TRBV7-2; D remains ambiguous. The CDR3 is 13 amino acids. CDR1 is SGHTA, CDR2 FQGNSA, per germline. The V and J ends lost 0 bases and 5 bases respectively, with 5 bases between them. The CDR3 spells CASSLARDQPQHF. As DNA, the CDR3 is TGTGCCAGCAGCTTAGCTCGGGATCAGCCCCAGCATTTT. The variable domain in full, completed from reference TRBV7-2 and TRBJ1-5, reads GAGVSQSPSNKVTEKGKDVELRCDPISGHTALYWYRQSLGQGLEFLIYFQGNSAPDKSGLPSDRFSAERTGGSVSTLTIQRTQQEDSAVYLCASSLARDQPQHFGDGTRLSIL.

The chain carries TRBV2 and TRBJ1-5, with D perhaps matching TRBD1 (5 bases). Per the germline V gene, CDR1 is SNHLY and CDR2 is FYNNEI. The CDR3 runs 13 residues. Trimming shortened V by 3 bases and J by 7 bases, and 10 bases separated the two germline ends. The CDR3 loop reads CASSDGGLQPQHF. CDR3 DNA: TGTGCCAGCAGTGACGGGGGATTGCAGCCCCAGCATTTT.

This sequence joins TRBV6-5 and TRBJ2-1; D may be TRBD1 (6 bases). Germline V CDR1 and CDR2: MNHEY, SVGAGI. V was clipped by 5 bases and J by 9 bases, with 20 bases between them. The CDR3 is made up of 15 amino acids. In nucleotides, the CDR3 is TGTGCCAGCAGTCTCCGACCATCAGGGGCATCTGAGCAGTTCTTC. Its translation is CASSLRPSGASEQFF.

This chain connects TRBV3-1 (or the pseudogene TRBV3-2) to TRBJ1-2; tentatively, D is TRBD1 (5 bases). CDR3 size: 14 residues. With 6 bases removed from V and 4 bases from J, the gap between germline ends came to 15 bases. Germline loops: CDR1 LGHDT, CDR2 YNNKEL (reference sequence). The CDR3 loop reads CASSPTGSSYGYTF. The DNA for the CDR3 is TGTGCCAGCAGTCCCACAGGATCCTCCTATGGCTACACCTTC.

The genes are TRBV5-1 and TRBJ1-3; tentatively, D is TRBD1 (5 bases). In germline, CDR1 is SGHRS, CDR2 YFSETQ. The CDR3 has 17 residues. V was pared by 0 bases and J by 0 bases, with 13 bases between. CDR3: CASSLDGGANSGNTIYF. DNA for the CDR3: TGCGCCAGCAGCTTGGACGGGGGTGCTAACTCTGGAAACACCATATATTTT.

This clone was seen ten or more times. CDR3 coding DNA: TGCGCCAGCAGTCAATGGGGGCACACCATATATTTT. Its translation: CASSQWGHTIYF. This chain connects TRBV23-1 to TRBJ1-3; possibly TRBD1 for D (6 bases). TRBV23-1 is designated an ORF whose function remains uncertain. V lost 1 base and J 8 bases, leaving 6 bases between the germline ends. This CDR3 spans 12 amino acids.

This clone was seen ten or more times. V and J are TRBV5-1 and TRBJ2-7; the match to TRBD1 covers 8 bases. The junction had 5 bases not matched to a gene; V was cut back by 0 bases and J by 6 bases. The germline V gene has CDR1 SGHRS and CDR2 YFSETQ. The length of the CDR3 is 14 residues. CDR3 loop: CASSLDRGFLEQYF. CDR3 coding DNA: TGCGCCAGCAGCTTGGACAGGGGGTTTCTCGAGCAGTACTTC.

This clone showed up just a few times. The CDR3 region is CASSQIWQGKTEAFF. In nucleotides, the CDR3 is TGTGCCAGCAGCCAGATCTGGCAGGGGAAAACTGAAGCTTTCTTT. The chain carries TRBV11-2 and TRBJ1-1; perhaps TRBD1 as D (6 bases). Germline CDR1 and CDR2: SGHAT and FQNNGV. The V end was cut by 5 bases, the J end by 5 bases, with 18 bases between. The CDR3 contains 15 residues.

The V gene is TRBV7-6, the J gene TRBJ2-7; 8 bases match TRBD2. Germline V CDR1 and CDR2: SGHVS, FNYEAQ. This CDR3 comprises 15 residues. The V segment lost 7 bases and the J segment 3 bases; nucleotides outside the gene matches: 11. CDR3 sequence (DNA): TGTGCCAGCACCCCCCTCGCGGGGGGAAACTACGAGCAGTACTTC. This sequence encodes CASTPLAGGNYEQYF.

The rearrangement joins TRBV6-5 to TRBJ2-1; D uncertain. The germline V and J ends were trimmed by 4 bases and 3 bases, with 7 bases remaining between them. The CDR3 spans 13 residues. From germline, CDR1 is MNHEY and CDR2 SVGAGI. The CDR3 protein is CASSFRHYNEQFF. The CDR3 DNA reads TGTGCCAGCAGTTTTAGACACTACAATGAGCAGTTCTTC.

This clone was detected a few times. V and J are TRBV10-1 and TRBJ2-7, with 8 positions matching TRBD1. The germline CDR1 and CDR2 sequences are WNHNN and SYGVQD (reference sequence). V shed 8 bases, J shed 2 bases, and the junction held 11 bases outside the gene matches. The CDR3 runs to 15 residues. CDR3 residues: CASARGQVPPYEQYF. The CDR3 DNA sequence: TGCGCCAGCGCCCGGGGACAGGTCCCCCCCTACGAGCAGTACTTC.

The chain has TRBV5-1 and TRBJ1-3; D possibly corresponds to TRBD1 (6 bases). V gave up 5 bases and J gave up 2 bases, with 11 bases separating them. The germline CDR1 and CDR2 sequences are SGHRS and YFSETQ. This CDR3 has 14 amino acids. CDR3 in amino acids: CASRWDIAGNTIYF. The CDR3 DNA reads as TGCGCCAGCAGATGGGACATAGCTGGAAACACCATATATTTT.